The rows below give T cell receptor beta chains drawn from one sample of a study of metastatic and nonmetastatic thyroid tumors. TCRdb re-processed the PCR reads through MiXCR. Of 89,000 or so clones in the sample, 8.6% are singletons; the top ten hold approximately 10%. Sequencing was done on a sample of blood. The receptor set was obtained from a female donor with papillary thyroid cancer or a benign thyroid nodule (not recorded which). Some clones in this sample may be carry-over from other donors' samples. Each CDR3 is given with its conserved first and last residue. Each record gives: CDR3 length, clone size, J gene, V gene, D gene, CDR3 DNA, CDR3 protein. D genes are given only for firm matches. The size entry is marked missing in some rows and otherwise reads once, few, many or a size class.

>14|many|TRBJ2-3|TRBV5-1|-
TGCGCCAGCAGCCCCCGGACTAGCACAGATACGCAGTATTTT
CASSPRTSTDTQYF
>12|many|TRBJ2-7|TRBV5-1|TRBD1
TGCGCCAGCAGCAACAGGGGTTACGAGCAGTACTTC
CASSNRGYEQYF
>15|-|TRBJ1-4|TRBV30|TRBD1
TGTGCCTGGAAGATATACAGGGGGCGGGATGAAAAACTGTTTTTT
CAWKIYRGRDEKLFF
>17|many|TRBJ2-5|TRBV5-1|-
TGCGCCAGCAGCTTGTTGAAGGGCTTGCGGGTAGCAGAGACCCAGTACTTC
CASSLLKGLRVAETQYF
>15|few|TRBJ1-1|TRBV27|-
TGTGCCAGCAGTTTATTTACAGGGAGAAACACTGAAGCTTTCTTT
CASSLFTGRNTEAFF
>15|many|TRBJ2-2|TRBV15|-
TGTGCCACCAGCAGAGAGGCGCGGGGCACCGGGGAGCTGTTTTTT
CATSREARGTGELFF
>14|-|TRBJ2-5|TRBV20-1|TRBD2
TGCAGTGCTAGCCAGCGGGGGGGCCTTGAGACCCAGTACTTC
CSASQRGGLETQYF
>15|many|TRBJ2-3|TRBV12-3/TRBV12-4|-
TGTGCCAGCAGTCCTTTCAGGAGTTCCACAGATACGCAGTATTTT
CASSPFRSSTDTQYF
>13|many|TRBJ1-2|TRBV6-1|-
TGTGCCAGCAGTGTAACCCTCTCCTATGGCTACACCTTC
CASSVTLSYGYTF
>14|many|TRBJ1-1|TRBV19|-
TGTGCCAGTAGTATAGACAGTGGGGTCACTGAAGCTTTCTTT
CASSIDSGVTEAFF